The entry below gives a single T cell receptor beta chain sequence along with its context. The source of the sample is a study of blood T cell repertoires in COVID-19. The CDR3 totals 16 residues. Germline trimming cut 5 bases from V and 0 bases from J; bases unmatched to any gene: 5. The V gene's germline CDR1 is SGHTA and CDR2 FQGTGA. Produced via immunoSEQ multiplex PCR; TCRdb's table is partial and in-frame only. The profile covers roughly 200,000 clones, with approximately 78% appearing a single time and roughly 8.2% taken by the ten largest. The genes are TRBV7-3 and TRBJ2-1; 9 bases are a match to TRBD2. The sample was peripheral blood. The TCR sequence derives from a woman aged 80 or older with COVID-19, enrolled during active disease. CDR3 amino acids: CASSTYSGSSYNEQFF. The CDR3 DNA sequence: TGTGCCAGCAGCACCTATAGCGGGAGCTCCTACAATGAGCAGTTCTTC.